The 32 T cell receptor beta chains below come from one sample, sequenced in a study of shared clonotypes between healthy human individuals. Some clones are missing from TCRdb's copy, which holds only in-frame ones; the method was immunoSEQ multiplex PCR. The top ten clones hold over 10% of a sample with around 430,000 clones, around 79% of them seen once. The sequencing sample was made of PBMCs. The source of these receptors is a woman aged 40 to 50 in good health. Some clones in this sample may be carry-over from other donors' samples.

The J gene is TRBJ2-7, the V gene TRBV9; possibly TRBD1 or TRBD2 for D (5 bases each). The germline V and J ends were trimmed by 4 bases and 1 base, with 18 bases remaining between them. From germline, CDR1 is SGDLS and CDR2 YYNGEE. The CDR3 extends over 16 amino acids. The chain's CDR3 is CASSPRTGPKSYEQYF. The CDR3 DNA is TGTGCCAGCAGCCCTAGAACGGGACCGAAGTCCTACGAGCAGTACTTC.

Ten or more counts support this clone. The chain couples TRBV7-9 to TRBJ2-7, with a weak D call TRBD2 (5 bases). Germline V CDR1 and CDR2: SEHNR, FQNEAQ (reference sequence). This CDR3 spans 18 amino acids. V dropped 2 bases and J dropped 7 bases, with 27 bases sitting between them. The CDR3: CASSLSPLGVDFLREQYF. The CDR3 bases are TGTGCCAGCAGCTTATCTCCTTTGGGAGTCGATTTCCTACGTGAGCAGTACTTC.

V and J are TRBV28 and TRBJ2-7; no firm D call. Germline loops: CDR1 MDHEN, CDR2 SYDVKM. This CDR3 region has 15 residues. Trimming took off 2 bases at V and 7 bases at J, with 18 bases between the two ends. CDR3 region: CASSLSGSNVDEQYF. CDR3 bases: TGTGCCAGCAGTTTAAGTGGTAGTAACGTTGATGAGCAGTACTTC.

This chain connects TRBV6-1 to TRBJ2-7, with D possibly matching TRBD1 (6 bases). With 6 bases removed from V and 2 bases from J, the gap between germline ends came to 17 bases. CDR1 MNHNS and CDR2 SASEGT come from the germline V gene. This CDR3 has 15 residues. Here the CDR3 reads CASRPGTSKTYEQYF. In nucleotides, the CDR3 is TGTGCCAGCAGGCCCGGGACATCTAAAACCTACGAGCAGTACTTC.

In the case of this clone: Additional DNA sequences in this sample encode the identical CDR3. J is TRBJ1-1 and V is TRBV30; D remains unclear. The CDR3 has 13 amino acids. Germline V gene sequence: CDR1 GTSNPN, CDR2 SVGIG (reference sequence). V was cut by 0 bases and J by 1 base, with 6 bases left in between. The CDR3, as DNA: TGTGCCTGGAGTGTACGGGGGAACACTGAAGCTTTCTTT. Translating gives CAWSVRGNTEAFF. Filled out from reference TRBV30 and TRBJ1-1, the complete variable domain reads SQTIHQWPATLVQPVGSPLSLECTVEGTSNPNLYWYRQAAGRGLQLLFYSVGIGQISSEVPQNLSASRPQDRQFILSSKKLLLSDSGFYLCAWSVRGNTEAFFGQGTRLTVV.

This clone was seen at least ten times. This sequence joins TRBV30 and TRBJ2-5, with D unresolved. V lost 1 base to trimming and J lost 1 base, with 7 bases between them. Germline CDR1 is GTSNPN and CDR2 is SVGIG (reference sequence). The CDR3 consists of 13 residues. CDR3 residues: CAWSGASQETQYF. CDR3 coding DNA: TGTGCCTGGAGTGGAGCTAGCCAAGAGACCCAGTACTTC.

The V and J genes are TRBV27 and TRBJ2-2; 14 bases are shared with TRBD2. The CDR3 has 14 amino acids. CDR1 MNHEY and CDR2 SMNVEV come from the germline V gene (reference sequence). Trimming removed 6 bases from V and 8 bases from J; junction bases left unmatched: 2. Here the CDR3 DNA reads TGTGCCAGCAGGGGACTAGCGGGAGTTGGGGAGCTGTTTTTT. Its protein is CASRGLAGVGELFF.

This chain connects TRBV5-1 to TRBJ2-3, with TRBD2 identical over 10 bases. The CDR3 length is 16 residues. Germline CDR1 and CDR2: SGHRS and YFSETQ. Trimming removed 4 bases from V and 2 bases from J; junction bases left unmatched: 7. The chain's CDR3 is CASSIALAGNTDTQYF. CDR3 bases: TGCGCCAGCAGCATTGCACTAGCGGGAAACACAGATACGCAGTATTTT.

J is TRBJ2-1 and V is TRBV28; 10 bases match TRBD2. The ends lost 6 bases at V and 7 bases at J; junction bases unmatched: 15. Germline V gene lookup returns CDR1 MDHEN and CDR2 SYDVKM. This CDR3 has 17 amino acids. The CDR3 is CASRSTSGTRVVNEQFF. DNA for the CDR3: TGTGCCAGCAGGTCTACTAGCGGGACCCGCGTGGTTAATGAGCAGTTCTTC. Combining the CDR3 with reference TRBV28 and TRBJ2-1 gives the whole variable domain DVKVTQSSRYLVKRTGEKVFLECVQDMDHENMFWYRQDPGLGLRLIYFSYDVKMKEKGDIPEGYSVSREKKERFSLILESASTNQTSMYLCASRSTSGTRVVNEQFFGPGTRLTVL.

This clone was seen a handful of times. Other DNA sequences in the same sample also yield this CDR3. The chain uses TRBV7-9 and TRBJ2-7; unclear D gene. The V and J ends lost 2 bases and 1 base respectively, with 3 bases between them. CDR3 length equals 12 residues. Germline CDR1 and CDR2: SEHNR and FQNEAQ (reference sequence). Here the CDR3 DNA reads TGTGCCAGCAGCTTAAGTTCCTACGAGCAGTACTTC. Translating it yields CASSLSSYEQYF.

The J gene is TRBJ1-1, the V gene TRBV20-1; D unclear. The CDR3 runs 10 residues. CDR1 and CDR2 from the germline V gene are DFQATT and SNEGSKA (reference sequence). In DNA, the CDR3 is TGCACCCTTGGAGGCTCTGAAGCTTTCTTT. Protein: CTLGGSEAFF.

The chain carries TRBV28 and TRBJ2-3; no definite D call. Germline CDR1 reads MDHEN; CDR2 reads SYDVKM. Between the trimmed V and J ends, which lost 5 bases and 8 bases, there was a span of 17 bases. This CDR3 contains 14 residues. The CDR3 here is CASSPPSDLGTQYF. Here the CDR3 DNA reads TGTGCCAGCAGTCCCCCTTCCGATTTAGGTACGCAGTATTTT.

V and J are TRBV4-3 and TRBJ2-1; TRBD2 aligns across 10 bases. CDR1 is LGHNA, CDR2 YSLEER, per germline. After removal of 0 bases from V and 4 bases from J, the junction contained 3 bases not matched to a gene. CDR3 length equals 16 residues. CDR3: CASSQELAGFYNEQFF. In nucleotides, the CDR3 is TGCGCCAGCAGCCAAGAACTAGCGGGATTTTACAATGAGCAGTTCTTC.

The V and J genes are TRBV27 and TRBJ2-2; tentatively, D is TRBD2 (5 bases). Per germline, CDR1 MNHEY and CDR2 SMNVEV (reference sequence). V lost 5 bases to trimming and J lost 1 base, with 17 bases between them. This CDR3 is built from 17 residues. The CDR3 DNA sequence: TGTGCCAGCAGTCCCCCGGTGGGCGGACTGAACACCGGGGAGCTGTTTTTT. The encoded protein is CASSPPVGGLNTGELFF.

This clone appeared a single time. This chain links TRBV28 with TRBJ2-2; 10 bases match TRBD2. The germline gives CDR1 MDHEN, CDR2 SYDVKM. The CDR3 is 15 residues long. The V and J ends lost 6 bases and 5 bases, in that order; junction bases with no gene match: 6. CDR3 coding DNA: TGTGCCAGCAGGCTAGCGGGAGTTAAAACCGGGGAGCTGTTTTTT. Its protein product is CASRLAGVKTGELFF. The whole variable domain, filled in from reference TRBV28 and TRBJ2-2, reads DVKVTQSSRYLVKRTGEKVFLECVQDMDHENMFWYRQDPGLGLRLIYFSYDVKMKEKGDIPEGYSVSREKKERFSLILESASTNQTSMYLCASRLAGVKTGELFFGEGSRLTVL.

In regard to this clone: The sample carries other DNA sequences with the same CDR3. The chain recombines TRBV5-1 with TRBJ1-2; D gene unclear. Per germline, CDR1 SGHRS and CDR2 YFSETQ. The CDR3 sequence is 13 residues long. Trimming took off 5 bases at V and 2 bases at J, with 10 bases between the two ends. The CDR3: CASRPTENYGYTF. CDR3 nucleotides: TGCGCCAGCAGGCCCACGGAAAACTATGGCTACACCTTC.

The chain is built from TRBV18 and TRBJ1-1; 7 positions agree with TRBD1. J was trimmed by 3 bases and V by 5 bases; bases with no gene match: 12. CDR1 is KGHSH, CDR2 LQKENI, per germline. The CDR3 contains 16 residues. In DNA form, the CDR3 reads TGTGCCAGCTCATCAAACCGGGACAGCATTTACACTGAAGCTTTCTTT. Its translation: CASSSNRDSIYTEAFF.

The chain joins TRBV7-2 to TRBJ1-2, with D hard to call. The CDR3 has 14 amino acids. V was trimmed by 5 bases and J by 0 bases, leaving 10 bases between them. CDR1 and CDR2 (germline): SGHTA, FQGNSA. CDR3: CASSPTEANYGYTF. CDR3 DNA sequence: TGTGCCAGCAGCCCAACGGAAGCTAACTATGGCTACACCTTC.

In this sample, this clone turned up once. This sample also contains other DNA sequences that code for the same CDR3. This sequence joins TRBV5-8 and TRBJ1-1; unclear D gene. V was clipped by 2 bases and J by 2 bases, with 7 bases between them. CDR1 and CDR2 (germline): SGHTS, YDEGEE. This CDR3 is 13 amino acids long. Written as DNA, the CDR3 is TGTGCCAGCAGCTTAGGCCTCAACACTGAAGCTTTCTTT. Amino acids: CASSLGLNTEAFF.

V is TRBV7-3 and J is TRBJ2-5; TRBD2 matches 8 bases. Trimming cost V 4 bases and J 5 bases; bases outside gene matches: 3. Germline V gene data show CDR1 as SGHTA and CDR2 as FQGTGA. There are 13 residues in the CDR3. The CDR3 here is CASSSQRGETQYF. The DNA of the CDR3 is TGTGCCAGCAGCTCCCAGCGGGGGGAGACCCAGTACTTC.

This chain joins TRBV9 and TRBJ1-4, with a tentative D call TRBD1 (5 bases). This CDR3 is 14 amino acids long. Trimming left V 2 bases short and J 4 bases short, with 9 bases between. In germline, CDR1 is SGDLS, CDR2 YYNGEE. CDR3 bases: TGTGCCAGCAGCGTGGAGGGGAATAATGAAAAACTGTTTTTT. Amino acids: CASSVEGNNEKLFF.

V and J are TRBV28 and TRBJ2-7; the D is unclear. The germline V gene encodes CDR1 MDHEN and CDR2 SYDVKM. The length of the CDR3 is 11 residues. V shed 7 bases and J shed 2 bases, with 6 bases lying between them. The CDR3 DNA reads as TGTGCCAGCACCCATACCTACGAGCAGTACTTC. It is translated as CASTHTYEQYF. Full variable domain (remainder filled in from reference TRBV28 and TRBJ2-7): DVKVTQSSRYLVKRTGEKVFLECVQDMDHENMFWYRQDPGLGLRLIYFSYDVKMKEKGDIPEGYSVSREKKERFSLILESASTNQTSMYLCASTHTYEQYFGPGTRLTVT.

The rearrangement links TRBV4-3 to TRBJ1-4; 8 positions match TRBD1. Losses at the gene ends were 9 bases for V and 6 bases for J; bases not matched to a gene: 12. CDR3 length equals 15 residues. Per germline, CDR1 LGHNA and CDR2 YSLEER. CDR3 protein: CASTSGQGGYEKLFF. The CDR3 nucleotides are TGCGCCAGTACTTCTGGACAGGGCGGTTATGAAAAACTGTTTTTT.

The rearrangement joins TRBV27 to TRBJ2-7; tentative D call: TRBD2 (6 bases). Germline V lookup: CDR1 MNHEY, CDR2 SMNVEV (reference sequence). Trimming removed 3 bases from V and 4 bases from J, with 19 bases in between. The CDR3 extends over 16 amino acids. CDR3 DNA: TGTGCCAGCAGTTTTGGGGGTGGGGGGAGAATATACGAGCAGTACTTC. Translation: CASSFGGGGRIYEQYF.

The chain is built from TRBV28 and TRBJ2-1, with 10 bases identical to TRBD1. With V trimmed by 5 bases and J by 10 bases, 5 bases remained unmatched. In germline, CDR1 is MDHEN, CDR2 SYDVKM. The CDR3 spans 13 residues. Here the CDR3 DNA reads TGTGCCAGCAGTCCGACAGGGGGCGGGGAGCAGTTCTTC. Encoded protein: CASSPTGGGEQFF.

The chain is built from TRBV7-8 and TRBJ2-2, with D possibly being TRBD1 (6 bases). V lost 5 bases and J lost 7, with 14 bases in between. The CDR3 runs 14 residues. CDR1 and CDR2 from the germline V gene are SGHVS and FQNEAQ. The CDR3 DNA follows: TGTGCCAGCAGCCGGACAGAGACTAACGGGGAGCTGTTTTTT. It specifies CASSRTETNGELFF.

This chain uses TRBV6-1 with TRBJ1-5, with 10 bases matching TRBD1. The CDR3 is 16 amino acids. From germline, CDR1 is MNHNS and CDR2 SASEGT. Losses at the gene ends were 1 base for V and 2 bases for J; bases not matched to a gene: 2. CDR3 amino acids: CASSEGDRGGNQPQHF. DNA for the CDR3: TGTGCCAGCAGTGAAGGGGACAGGGGTGGCAATCAGCCCCAGCATTTT.

CDR3 sequence (DNA): TGTGCCAGCTCACCCGGGACGGACGAAGCTTTCTTT. Translating gives CASSPGTDEAFF. J is TRBJ1-1 and V is TRBV18, with a possible D match to TRBD1 (5 bases). The germline gives CDR1 KGHSH, CDR2 LQKENI. The CDR3 covers 12 residues. V lost 3 bases and J 8 bases, leaving 10 bases between the germline ends.

This clone was detected only once. The chain combines TRBV30 with TRBJ1-4; 8 nucleotides line up with TRBD1. Germline V lookup: CDR1 GTSNPN, CDR2 SVGIG (reference sequence). This CDR3 spans 12 amino acids. V lost 6 bases, J lost 8 bases, and 5 bases stayed unmatched. The CDR3 is CACTGGVEKLFF. The CDR3 region has the DNA TGTGCCTGCACAGGGGGAGTCGAAAAACTGTTTTTT.

This rearrangement joins TRBV5-4 to TRBJ2-7; D is possibly TRBD2 (5 bases). Germline lookup yields CDR1 SGHNT and CDR2 YYREEE (reference sequence). Deletions cut 7 bases from V and 6 bases from J, with 20 bases between. The CDR3 sequence is 14 residues long. The CDR3 loop reads CASSRRTSVGEQYF. The CDR3, as DNA: TGTGCCAGCTCCCGGAGGACCTCCGTCGGCGAGCAGTACTTC. The variable domain in full, completed from reference TRBV5-4 and TRBJ2-7, reads ETGVTQSPTHLIKTRGQQVTLRCSSQSGHNTVSWYQQALGQGPQFIFQYYREEENGRGNFPPRFSGLQFPNYSSELNVNALELDDSALYLCASSRRTSVGEQYFGPGTRLTVT.

This chain links TRBV7-9 with TRBJ2-7; 9 nucleotides align to TRBD2. This CDR3 contains 15 residues. Looked up from germline, CDR1 is SEHNR and CDR2 is FQNEAQ (reference sequence). V lost 1 base to trimming and J lost 5 bases; unmatched junction nucleotides: 6. The CDR3 reads CASSLGSGSRHEQYF. The CDR3 nucleotides are TGTGCCAGCAGCTTAGGTAGCGGGAGTCGTCACGAGCAGTACTTC.

The rearrangement uses TRBV9 and TRBJ1-1; TRBD1 agrees at 7 bases. The V gene end was trimmed by 3 bases and the J gene end by 5 bases; junction bases not matched to a gene: 4. The CDR3 is made up of 13 amino acids. Germline CDR1 reads SGDLS; CDR2 reads YYNGEE. The CDR3 DNA follows: TGTGCCAGCAGCGCCGGACAGGCAACTGAAGCTTTCTTT. Residues: CASSAGQATEAFF.